The clone carrying this T cell receptor (beta chain) was counted only a few times. Its target is unknown. Sorted CD4+ subsets: naive, central memory, regulatory, stem cell-like memory (CD45RO/CCR7/CD25/CD127/CD95/CD27 panel). The data originate from a study of beta chain features in type 1 diabetes. Overall study findings and caveats: PCR may have favored shorter templates equally in patients and controls. Shortening of TCRB CDR3s, moderate but significant, appeared in all four CD4+ subsets of Type 1 diabetes patients. Insertion counts at VDJ junctions were lower in type 1 diabetes patients, who also showed more deletions there.

The CDR3 has 15 amino acids. Germline CDR1 reads GTSNPN; CDR2 reads SVGIG (reference sequence). V was pared by 4 bases and J by 2 bases, with 10 bases of the junction left unmatched. Investigators reverse transcribed all isolated RNA, so they sequenced expressed TCRB transcripts. Some 4 million reads were obtained on average from naive, central memory and regulatory T cell samples. Profiled with immunoSEQ multiplex PCR; TCRdb holds only in-frame clones, not every one. The sample consists of about 700,000 clones, around an eighth of them appearing once. What was sequenced was naive CD4+ T cells from blood. The receptor was derived from a man aged 18 to 30 with type 1 diabetes. The genes are TRBV30 and TRBJ2-5, with 7 bases fitting TRBD2. The CDR3 DNA reads as TGTGCCTGGACTCTCAATTGGGGGGGACAAGAGACCCAGTACTTC. Its translation: CAWTLNWGGQETQYF.